These 5 T cell receptor beta chains share one sample of origin, sequenced in a study of OX40 agonist ivuxolimab in advanced cancers. Repertoires were generated with immunoSEQ multiplex PCR, while TCRdb's copy carries only in-frame clones and drops some. The data contain under 20,000 clones, around two thirds of them singletons. The sample here was CD4+ or CD8+ T cells sorted from blood, taken in a trial of the OX40 agonist ivuxolimab. The receptor source for this set is an adult with an advanced solid tumor such as melanoma, head and neck, liver or kidney cancer.

The chain combines TRBV15 with TRBJ2-5; weak D call: TRBD1 (8 bases). The V gene lost 5 bases and the J gene lost 4 bases, with 17 bases spanning the gap. This CDR3 contains 15 residues. CDR1 is LNHNV, CDR2 YYDKDF, per germline (reference sequence). The CDR3 DNA reads TGTGCCACCAGCGGACGGACAGGGAGGGCAGAGACCCAGTACTTC. Its protein is CATSGRTGRAETQYF.

This chain connects TRBV6-5 to TRBJ2-7; possible D gene TRBD2, 6 bases. Germline lookup yields CDR1 MNHEY and CDR2 SVGAGI. V was shortened by 2 bases and J by 3 bases, with 11 bases between the two germline ends. CDR3 length: 14 residues. The CDR3 bases are TGTGCCAGCAGTTACGGTCCGGGAGTCTACGAGCAGTACTTC. It translates to CASSYGPGVYEQYF.

This chain links TRBV7-9 with TRBJ2-1, with 10 bases aligning to TRBD1. Germline CDR1 is SEHNR and CDR2 is FQNEAQ (reference sequence). The CDR3 covers 15 residues. V shed 5 bases, J shed 11 bases, and the junction held 12 bases outside the gene matches. CDR3 DNA sequence: TGTGCCAGCAGCCCACAAGACAGGGGGCTCTTCAAGCAGTTCTTC. Translation gives CASSPQDRGLFKQFF.

This chain joins TRBV4-3 and TRBJ2-2; D call uncertain. Trimming removed 5 bases from V and 6 bases from J, with 16 bases in between. The germline gives CDR1 LGHNA, CDR2 YSLEER. The CDR3 runs 15 residues. In DNA form, the CDR3 reads TGCGCCAGCAGCGAGACCCTGGGGTATGCCGGGGAGCTGTTTTTT. It translates to CASSETLGYAGELFF.

A note on this clone: The junction departs from the called germline gene at one end, perhaps through a read error. The CDR3: CASSVSPWGTEAFF. CDR3 DNA sequence: TGTGCCAGCAGTGTATCCCCTTGGGGGACTGAAGCTTTCTTT. The rearrangement joins TRBV27 to TRBJ1-1, with D perhaps matching TRBD1 (5 bases). CDR1 and CDR2 from the germline V gene are MNHEY and SMNVEV (reference sequence). The CDR3 runs to 14 residues.